The text below deals with one TCR beta chain. The record originates from a study of OX40 agonist ivuxolimab in advanced cancers. For the study at large: The eligibility criteria allowed prior anti-PD-1, anti-PD-L1 or anti-CTLA-4 therapy, and about 40% had some.

Data came from immunoSEQ multiplex PCR; TCRdb stores just in-frame clones and leaves some out. Among roughly 70,000 clones listed, around 90% were seen once. CDR1 and CDR2 from the germline V gene are MNHEY and SVGAGI. V shed 6 bases, J shed 4 bases, and the junction held 7 bases outside the gene matches. The CDR3 totals 15 residues. This clonotype was sampled from an adult with an advanced solid tumor such as melanoma, head and neck, liver or kidney cancer. The V gene is TRBV6-5, the J gene TRBJ2-1; TRBD1 agrees at 9 bases. The sequences come from CD4+ or CD8+ T cells sorted from blood, collected in a trial of the OX40 agonist ivuxolimab. CDR3 amino acids: CASRTGTGLYNEQFF. For the CDR3, the DNA is TGTGCCAGCAGAACCGGGACAGGGTTATACAATGAGCAGTTCTTC.